This TCR beta chain was identified during a study of cytomegalovirus exposure and HLA in healthy donors. This clone was detected only once. The target antigen is unknown. The CDR3 is 14 amino acids. The V gene lost 4 bases and the J gene lost 2 bases, with 11 bases spanning the gap. CDR1 SGHNT and CDR2 YYREEE come from the germline V gene (reference sequence). Study results and limitations: The study recorded more than 150 TCR beta chains that were cytomegalovirus-associated.

The table came from immunoSEQ multiplex PCR; TCRdb's copy has only in-frame clones and leaves some out. Seen here are around 300,000 clones, roughly 90% observed once, and the top ten hold 0.9% to 1%. This sequence was found in a young man in good health and CMV-seronegative. Material for sequencing was PBMCs. V is TRBV5-4 and J is TRBJ2-3, with a tentative D call TRBD1 (6 bases). CDR3 bases: TGTGCCAGCAGCCCACAGGGCCTCACAGATACGCAGTATTTT. Residues: CASSPQGLTDTQYF.